This TCR beta chain appears in the sequencing data of a study of T-cell reconstitution after alpha-beta-depleted transplantation in children. Preparation of the TCRbeta library was carried out with unique molecular identifiers. Each CDR3 protein gets one entry after TCRdb re-called the PCR reads with MiXCR. The table records approximately 420,000 distinct CDR3 sequences, approximately 10% of them present only once. Sequenced material: PBMCs from the stem cell graft donor, taken from the stem cell graft. The clonotype originates from a human donor who donated a stem cell graft to a child with acute myeloid leukemia.

The CDR3 spells CASSPRVGGAGNEKLFF. The CDR3 nucleotides are TGCGCCAGCAGCCCCCGGGTGGGGGGCGCCGGTAATGAAAAACTGTTTTTT. The V gene is TRBV5-1, the J gene TRBJ1-4; maybe TRBD1 (6 bases). CDR3 length: 17 residues. CDR1 SGHRS and CDR2 YFSETQ come from the germline V gene. V was cut by 4 bases and J by 4 bases, with 20 bases left in between.